The 22 T cell receptor beta chains listed next were all sequenced from one sample in a study of cytomegalovirus exposure and HLA in healthy donors. The PCR contained 60 Vbeta and 13 Jbeta primers. Generated by immunoSEQ multiplex PCR, the TCRdb table keeps only in-frame clones and is missing some. The table has about 130,000 clones, approximately 79% seen once. Material for sequencing was PBMCs. These receptors originate from a man aged 18 to 35 in good health and CMV-seropositive.

V gene TRBV19 combines with J gene TRBJ2-1; 8 bases match TRBD2. Per germline, CDR1 LNHDA and CDR2 SQIVND (reference sequence). The ends lost 3 bases at V and 0 bases at J; junction bases unmatched: 10. This CDR3 has 18 residues. The CDR3 region is CASSIGRGVPSSYNEQFF. CDR3 DNA: TGTGCCAGTAGTATTGGGCGGGGGGTCCCAAGCTCCTACAATGAGCAGTTCTTC.

The V call is TRBV6-1, the J call TRBJ2-5, with a weak D call TRBD1 (5 bases). The CDR3 is 12 residues long. V was trimmed by 8 bases and J by 1 base, leaving 8 bases between them. Germline V gives CDR1 MNHNS, CDR2 SASEGT. CDR3 amino acids: CASGAPQETQYF. The DNA for the CDR3 is TGTGCCAGCGGGGCGCCCCAAGAGACCCAGTACTTC.

The chain uses TRBV25-1 and TRBJ2-1, with 9 bases matching TRBD1. Trimming cost V 4 bases and J 12 bases; bases outside gene matches: 4. Germline CDR1 MGHDK, CDR2 SYGVNS. This CDR3 has 12 amino acids. CDR3 loop: CASSGQGVGQFF. CDR3 DNA: TGTGCCAGCAGTGGACAGGGGGTCGGGCAGTTCTTC.

The J gene is TRBJ1-4, the V gene TRBV6-5; D unresolved. This CDR3 spans 13 amino acids. The ends were cut back, 7 bases at V and 8 bases at J, with 14 bases in the middle. Germline assignment: CDR1 MNHEY and CDR2 SVGAGI. The CDR3 is CASTTGVGEKLFF. The CDR3 DNA follows: TGTGCCAGCACTACCGGGGTAGGCGAAAAACTGTTTTTT.

This clone was seen a few times. The J gene is TRBJ2-5, the V gene TRBV7-6; D is unclear. Germline CDR1 and CDR2: SGHVS and FNYEAQ. V dropped 5 bases and J dropped 1 base, with 8 bases sitting between them. The CDR3 extends over 13 amino acids. This CDR3 is CASSRVFQETQYF. In DNA form, the CDR3 reads TGTGCCAGCAGCCGCGTTTTCCAAGAGACCCAGTACTTC.

The chain carries TRBV4-1 and TRBJ2-7, with D perhaps matching TRBD1 (5 bases). The CDR3 is 13 residues long. V was clipped by 3 bases and J by 2 bases, with 8 bases between them. Looked up from germline, CDR1 is MGHRA and CDR2 is YSYEKL. The CDR3 loop reads CASSHDSAYEQYF. The DNA of the CDR3 is TGCGCCAGCAGCCACGACAGTGCCTACGAGCAGTACTTC.

The chain has TRBV7-9 and TRBJ1-1, with 8 bases aligning to TRBD1. The CDR3 covers 17 residues. Germline-derived CDR1 and CDR2 are SEHNR and FQNEAQ (reference sequence). The ends lost 5 bases at V and 1 base at J; junction bases unmatched: 12. The CDR3 protein is CASSRVAGQGSNTEAFF. The CDR3 DNA reads as TGTGCCAGCAGCCGTGTAGCCGGACAGGGATCGAACACTGAAGCTTTCTTT.

This clone was counted once. The chain links TRBV27 to TRBJ1-2; D is perhaps TRBD1 (5 bases). V was pared by 6 bases and J by 4 bases, with 21 bases between. This CDR3 has 16 residues. The germline V gene has CDR1 MNHEY and CDR2 SMNVEV (reference sequence). CDR3 sequence (DNA): TGTGCCAGCAGCGAATCAGGAGGGGTAGGGGCCTATGGCTACACCTTC. Translated: CASSESGGVGAYGYTF.

This clone was counted between two and nine times. The CDR3 region has the DNA TGTGCCAGCAGCTTAAGTCAGGGAGGTCAGCCCCAGCATTTT. Encoded protein: CASSLSQGGQPQHF. The chain couples TRBV7-6 to TRBJ1-5, with D tentatively TRBD1 (5 bases). The CDR3 consists of 14 residues. The ends were cut back, 2 bases at V and 6 bases at J, with 11 bases in the middle. Germline V gene lookup returns CDR1 SGHVS and CDR2 FNYEAQ.

This chain joins TRBV28 and TRBJ1-2; possible D gene TRBD1, 6 bases. V was shortened by 11 bases and J by 0 bases, with 16 bases between the two germline ends. The CDR3 runs 14 residues. The germline gives CDR1 MDHEN, CDR2 SYDVKM. CDR3 bases: TGTGCCGTCCGGGACACCAAAACTAACTATGGCTACACCTTC. It codes for CAVRDTKTNYGYTF.

Here the CDR3 reads CASSYPRVTNTQYF. Here the CDR3 DNA reads TGTGCCAGCAGTTATCCCAGGGTTACGAATACGCAGTATTTT. This chain uses TRBV6-6 with TRBJ2-3, with TRBD1 as a possible D gene (5 bases). The germline V gene encodes CDR1 MNHNY and CDR2 SVGAGI (reference sequence). This CDR3 is 14 amino acids long. V was clipped by 3 bases and J by 7 bases, with 14 bases between them.

This chain links TRBV28 with TRBJ2-2, with 8 bases that match TRBD1. The CDR3 sequence is 16 residues long. V shed 6 bases and J 8 bases; nucleotides not matched to a gene: 14. Germline values: CDR1 MDHEN, CDR2 SYDVKM. CDR3 sequence (DNA): TGTGCCAGCAGCCCGCTTGGACAGGGTATTTCAGGGGAGCTGTTTTTT. Amino acid sequence: CASSPLGQGISGELFF.

In the case of this clone: This sample also contains other DNA sequences that code for the same CDR3. The V and J genes are TRBV6-1 and TRBJ2-7; 8 bases fit TRBD2. The V gene's germline CDR1 is MNHNS and CDR2 SASEGT. The junction had 7 bases not matched to a gene; V was cut back by 2 bases and J by 1 base. CDR3 length: 16 residues. DNA for the CDR3: TGTGCCAGCAGTGAAAGTGTGGCTAGCGGGTCCTACGAGCAGTACTTC. This encodes CASSESVASGSYEQYF.

The chain employs TRBV28 and TRBJ2-5; D is unresolved. CDR1 and CDR2 (germline): MDHEN, SYDVKM. The V end lost 7 bases, the J end lost 3 bases, and 12 bases lay between the germline ends. The CDR3 length is 13 residues. Written as DNA, the CDR3 is TGTGCCAGCAATGAGATAATCAAAGAGACCCAGTACTTC. This translates into CASNEIIKETQYF. Complete variable domain (other parts from reference TRBV28 and TRBJ2-5): DVKVTQSSRYLVKRTGEKVFLECVQDMDHENMFWYRQDPGLGLRLIYFSYDVKMKEKGDIPEGYSVSREKKERFSLILESASTNQTSMYLCASNEIIKETQYFGPGTRLLVL.

The V call is TRBV5-1, the J call TRBJ2-2; 8 bases align to TRBD2. V was pared by 0 bases and J by 3 bases, with 4 bases of the junction left unmatched. The length of the CDR3 is 16 residues. Looked up from germline, CDR1 is SGHRS and CDR2 is YFSETQ. The CDR3 spells CASSLGTSQYTGELFF. DNA of the CDR3: TGCGCCAGCAGCTTGGGGACTAGCCAATACACCGGGGAGCTGTTTTTT.

This sequence joins TRBV28 and TRBJ2-1, with a possible D match to TRBD1 (5 bases). Germline CDR1 is MDHEN and CDR2 is SYDVKM. The CDR3 length is 15 residues. V was shortened by 2 bases and J by 1 base, with 9 bases between the two germline ends. The DNA of the CDR3 is TGTGCCAGCAGTTTAAAGACAGTTTCCTACAATGAGCAGTTCTTC. This gives the protein CASSLKTVSYNEQFF.

V and J are TRBV27 and TRBJ2-7; 10 bases align to TRBD1. The CDR3 loop spans 14 amino acids. Germline-derived CDR1 and CDR2 are MNHEY and SMNVEV (reference sequence). J lost 5 bases, V lost 4 bases, and 5 bases had no gene match. The CDR3 protein is CASSSRDRGHEQYF. Here the CDR3 DNA reads TGTGCCAGCAGTTCTCGGGACAGGGGACACGAGCAGTACTTC.

The rearrangement joins TRBV5-4 to TRBJ2-7; D is ambiguous. This CDR3 contains 12 residues. V was cut by 10 bases and J by 5 bases, with 16 bases left in between. Germline V CDR1 and CDR2: SGHNT, YYREEE (reference sequence). Written as DNA, the CDR3 is TGTGCCTCCAGGCGAGATTCCAACGAGCAGTACTTC. It encodes CASRRDSNEQYF.

This clone has a single count. The CDR3 nucleotides read TGTGCCATCATGGGGCAGTTGAACACTGAAGCTTTCTTT. Translating it yields CAIMGQLNTEAFF. The chain has TRBV10-3 and TRBJ1-1; weak D call: TRBD1 (5 bases). Germline-derived CDR1 and CDR2 are ENHRY and SYGVKD. The V gene lost 7 bases and the J gene lost 0 bases, with 9 bases spanning the gap. The CDR3 length is 13 residues.

This clone was found once. The CDR3 spells CASEEGNYGYTF. The CDR3 DNA reads TGTGCCAGCGAGGAGGGGAACTATGGCTACACCTTC. The chain carries TRBV2 and TRBJ1-2, with D possibly matching TRBD1 (5 bases). This CDR3 is built from 12 residues. Germline CDR1 and CDR2: SNHLY and FYNNEI. The V end lost 8 bases, the J end lost 2 bases, and 9 bases lay between the germline ends.

The chain employs TRBV29-1 and TRBJ1-1; 9 positions agree with TRBD1. The CDR3 extends over 14 amino acids. The germline V gene has CDR1 SQVTM and CDR2 ANQGSEA. V dropped 0 bases and J dropped 6; count of bases not matched to a gene: 5. CDR3 DNA sequence: TGCAGCGTTGAAGATAGGGACAGGGAATCTGAAGCTTTCTTT. The encoded protein is CSVEDRDRESEAFF.

The CDR3 bases are TGTGCCACCTCTATTTTCCCGGGACAGGGTAGAGGTACGCAGTATTTT. Protein sequence: CATSIFPGQGRGTQYF. The chain employs TRBV27 and TRBJ2-3; the match to TRBD1 covers 9 bases. The V segment lost 10 bases and the J segment 8 bases; nucleotides outside the gene matches: 19. This CDR3 comprises 16 residues. CDR1 and CDR2 from the germline V gene are MNHEY and SMNVEV (reference sequence).